The present T cell receptor beta chain was sequenced within a study of CD8 T cells in Susac syndrome. The study's findings and limits: The study conceded that its TCR sequencing and HLA analysis involved relatively few individuals.

TCR beta sequencing was performed on blood CD8+ and CD4+ T cells. TEMRA cells were enriched by FACS, and CD4+ and CD8+ T cells were negatively isolated. Random hexamers were used to reverse transcribe the RNA input (roughly 0.5 to 1 ug). Amplification of TCR beta CDR3 spanned 54 Vbeta and 13 Jbeta via immunoSEQ multiplex PCR. TCRdb recomputed calls from the immunoSEQ multiplex PCR reads with MiXCR, one row per CDR3 protein. This sample has a few hundred thousand distinct CDR3 sequences; around 95% occur once, and the top ten carry approximately 0.08%. This clonotype was seen just once. As yet, its antigen is unknown. The origin of this receptor is a human donor with multiple sclerosis. Sequencing was performed on CD4+ T cells from PBMCs.

This CDR3 reads CAWSLAGGYNEQFF. The CDR3 nucleotides read TGTGCCTGGAGTCTAGCGGGGGGCTACAATGAGCAGTTCTTC. The chain has TRBV30 and TRBJ2-1, with 11 bases aligning to TRBD2. V shed 2 bases, J shed 3 bases, and the junction held 0 bases outside the gene matches. Germline CDR1 and CDR2: GTSNPN and SVGIG (reference sequence). This CDR3 has 14 residues.